The 16 T cell receptor beta chains below were found in one sample sequenced in a study of CD8+ T cells in alopecia areata (dated by TCRdb to 2017 to 2018). The treatment or condition label here, explained by the study, means: oral pan-JAK inhibitor, 5-10 mg twice daily. The method was the immunoSEQ multiplex PCR assay. To provide template for TCR sequencing, every sample had RNA extracted and reverse transcribed into cDNA. Drawn from immuneACCESS, this table holds only the in-frame rearrangements with V and J called that TCRdb kept. Clones are partly lost; checked studies trace under half to an unresolved V gene and leave the rest unexplained. This sample comprises about 200,000 clones, just under 65% of them detected only once. Approximately 1.3% of the sample is held by the ten biggest clonotypes. The sample here was CD4+ T cells sorted from blood, taken between weeks 49 and 50, from a patient treated with tofacitinib. Every receptor here comes from a human donor with alopecia areata.

This rearrangement joins TRBV7-3 to TRBJ1-6, with D perhaps matching TRBD1 (6 bases). The germline V gene encodes CDR1 SGHTA and CDR2 FQGTGA. Trimming shortened V by 5 bases and J by 12 bases, and 20 bases separated the two germline ends. The CDR3 spans 15 residues. The CDR3 nucleotides are TGTGCCAGCAGCGCCTCAGGGGCCGGGGCTGGACCCCTCCACTTT. As protein: CASSASGAGAGPLHF.

The rearrangement links TRBV5-1 to TRBJ2-3; D remains ambiguous. This CDR3 spans 12 amino acids. The V end lost 0 bases, the J end lost 2 bases, and 1 base lay between the germline ends. Germline CDR1 and CDR2: SGHRS and YFSETQ. The CDR3 loop reads CASSLVTDTQYF. For the CDR3, the DNA is TGCGCCAGCAGCTTGGTCACAGATACGCAGTATTTT.

This clone occurred a few times. V is TRBV10-1 and J is TRBJ1-2; D unclear. This CDR3 has 13 amino acids. V was pared by 3 bases and J by 11 bases, with 16 bases between. Germline lookup yields CDR1 WNHNN and CDR2 SYGVQD (reference sequence). This chain's CDR3 is CASSDDNQARYTF. CDR3 coding DNA: TGCGCCAGCAGTGATGACAACCAAGCGCGTTACACCTTC.

This clone was counted between two and nine times. The V and J genes are TRBV9 and TRBJ2-6; D call uncertain. Trimming stripped 0 bases from V and 0 bases from J, with 7 bases between. The CDR3 has 16 amino acids. Germline-derived CDR1 and CDR2 are SGDLS and YYNGEE. In nucleotides, the CDR3 is TGTGCCAGCAGCGTAGGGGTAGTCTCTGGGGCCAACGTCCTGACTTTC. Translated: CASSVGVVSGANVLTF.

CDR3 amino acids: CASSVTETGGTGELFF. In DNA, the CDR3 is TGTGCCAGCAGCGTAACGGAGACAGGAGGAACCGGGGAGCTGTTTTTT. The J gene is TRBJ2-2, the V gene TRBV9; maybe TRBD1 (6 bases). CDR1 is SGDLS and CDR2 is YYNGEE in the germline V gene. V dropped 1 base and J dropped 5 bases, with 15 bases sitting between them. The CDR3 has 16 amino acids. Drawing the rest from reference TRBV9 and TRBJ2-2, the complete variable domain is DSGVTQTPKHLITATGQRVTLRCSPRSGDLSVYWYQQSLDQGLQFLIQYYNGEERAKGNILERFSAQQFPDLHSELNLSSLELGDSALYFCASSVTETGGTGELFFGEGSRLTVL.

In this sample, this clone turned up once. This sample includes further DNA sequences coding for the same CDR3. The gene calls are TRBV5-1 and TRBJ2-3; the match to TRBD2 covers 7 bases. This CDR3 is built from 15 residues. V shed 1 base, J shed 0 bases, and the junction held 2 bases outside the gene matches. Per germline, CDR1 SGHRS and CDR2 YFSETQ. In DNA form, the CDR3 reads TGCGCCAGCAGCTTGCGGGGGGTTAGCACAGATACGCAGTATTTT. Its translation is CASSLRGVSTDTQYF. The variable domain in full, completed from reference TRBV5-1 and TRBJ2-3, reads KAGVTQTPRYLIKTRGQQVTLSCSPISGHRSVSWYQQTPGQGLQFLFEYFSETQRNKGNFPGRFSGRQFSNSRSEMNVSTLELGDSALYLCASSLRGVSTDTQYFGPGTRLTVL.

This rearrangement joins TRBV28 to TRBJ1-5; D remains unclear. CDR3 length: 13 amino acids. V was trimmed by 6 bases and J by 0 bases, leaving 6 bases between them. CDR1 and CDR2 from the germline V gene are MDHEN and SYDVKM. The CDR3 DNA is TGTGCCAGCAGGATGGATAGCAATCAGCCCCAGCATTTT. Translated: CASRMDSNQPQHF.

This rearrangement joins TRBV4-3 to TRBJ2-7; TRBD2 is a possible D gene (6 bases). Trimming cost V 0 bases and J 7 bases, with 16 bases left between them. Germline loops: CDR1 LGHNA, CDR2 YSLEER. The CDR3 has 15 residues. The CDR3 spells CASSQDFVGGKEQYF. DNA for the CDR3: TGCGCCAGCAGCCAAGATTTTGTTGGGGGGAAGGAGCAGTACTTC.

The rearrangement links TRBV9 to TRBJ2-1; tentative D call: TRBD2 (6 bases). The CDR3 runs to 13 residues. The germline V gene encodes CDR1 SGDLS and CDR2 YYNGEE. The germline V and J ends were trimmed by 4 bases and 9 bases, with 14 bases remaining between them. CDR3 region: CASSSYSGGEQFF. The DNA for the CDR3 is TGTGCCAGCAGCTCGTATAGCGGTGGTGAGCAGTTCTTC.

The chain is built from TRBV29-1 and TRBJ2-1; a possible D gene is TRBD1 (6 bases). CDR1 is SQVTM and CDR2 is ANQGSEA in the germline V gene. The CDR3 runs to 14 residues. Trimming removed 5 bases at V and 10 bases at J, with 21 bases between. The CDR3 coding sequence is TGCAGCGTTACTCGGGACATCGGCCGTGGGGAGCAGTTCTTC. This gives the protein CSVTRDIGRGEQFF.

V and J are TRBV9 and TRBJ2-1; D assignment may be TRBD1 or TRBD2 (6 bases each). Germline loops: CDR1 SGDLS, CDR2 YYNGEE. There are 16 residues in the CDR3. The V and J ends lost 2 bases and 6 bases respectively, with 18 bases between them. The CDR3 DNA sequence: TGTGCCAGCAGCGTTTTACAGGGAGGAATTCCCAATGAGCAGTTCTTC. Translated, it gives CASSVLQGGIPNEQFF.

About this clone: Its ends do not fully match the called genes, so a read error is possible. The V and J genes are TRBV5-1 and TRBJ1-2, with 7 bases that match TRBD1. The CDR3 totals 13 residues. Germline-derived CDR1 and CDR2 are SGHRS and YFSETQ. CDR3 protein: CASSLDRDRDLAF. DNA of the CDR3: TGCGCCAGCAGCTTGGACCGGGACAGAGACCTGGCCTTC.

This chain joins TRBV2 and TRBJ1-5; D not resolved. The CDR3 has 14 amino acids. V shed 8 bases and J shed 2 bases, with 13 bases lying between them. CDR1 is SNHLY and CDR2 is FYNNEI in the germline V gene. CDR3 sequence (DNA): TGTGCCAGCTCCGGCGACGGGGGCAATCAGCCCCAGCATTTT. Translating it yields CASSGDGGNQPQHF.

This clone has more than one count but fewer than ten. The rearrangement links TRBV29-1 to TRBJ2-1; 11 bases agree with TRBD2. Germline values: CDR1 SQVTM, CDR2 ANQGSEA. Losses at the gene ends were 5 bases for V and 5 bases for J; bases not matched to a gene: 8. This CDR3 comprises 15 residues. The CDR3 sequence: CSVSSGLADHNEQFF. In nucleotides, the CDR3 is TGCAGCGTTTCCTCGGGACTAGCGGACCACAATGAGCAGTTCTTC.

The chain has TRBV25-1 and TRBJ1-2, with a tentative D call TRBD1 (6 bases). Trimming pared 10 bases from V and 8 bases from J, leaving 14 bases between. This CDR3 is built from 11 residues. Germline CDR1 is MGHDK and CDR2 is SYGVNS. The CDR3 nucleotides read TGTGCCACGTCTGAAGGGGGAGGCTACACCTTC. Translated, it gives CATSEGGGYTF.

This clone has a handful of counts. The chain joins TRBV30 to TRBJ1-2; 8 nucleotides match TRBD1. Germline-derived CDR1 and CDR2 are GTSNPN and SVGIG (reference sequence). The CDR3 is 12 amino acids. V shed 0 bases and J 9 bases; nucleotides not matched to a gene: 3. The CDR3 spells CAWSVRQGSYTF. CDR3 bases: TGTGCCTGGAGTGTACGACAGGGGAGCTACACCTTC.